One sample yielded the 32 T cell receptor beta chains listed below, sequenced in a study of blood T cell repertoires in COVID-19. Generated by immunoSEQ multiplex PCR, the TCRdb table keeps only in-frame clones and is missing some. The table shows over 75,000 clones, with about 88% occurring only once. The sequencing input was peripheral blood. All receptors come from a woman over 75 with acute or convalescent COVID-19.

This chain uses TRBV5-1 with TRBJ1-2; TRBD1 agrees at 8 bases. Germline V gene sequence: CDR1 SGHRS, CDR2 YFSETQ. The CDR3 totals 17 residues. V gave up 4 bases and J gave up 0 bases; unmatched junction bases: 11. Here the CDR3 reads CASSLGQGGLPNYGYTF. CDR3 DNA: TGCGCCAGCAGCCTTGGACAGGGAGGGCTGCCTAACTATGGCTACACCTTC.

This clone was found once. V is TRBV19 and J is TRBJ2-1; TRBD1 is a possible D gene (7 bases). Germline V CDR1 and CDR2: LNHDA, SQIVND (reference sequence). This CDR3 contains 15 residues. The V gene lost 6 bases and the J gene lost 2 bases, with 14 bases spanning the gap. CDR3 sequence: CASRRGTVAYNEQFF. The CDR3 DNA reads as TGTGCCAGTAGGCGCGGGACAGTGGCCTACAATGAGCAGTTCTTC.

The V and J genes are TRBV6-6 and TRBJ1-1, with D hard to call. CDR1 is MNHNY, CDR2 SVGAGI, per germline (reference sequence). Trimming stripped 0 bases from V and 4 bases from J, with 12 bases between. The CDR3 covers 15 residues. The CDR3 DNA reads TGTGCCAGCAGTTACTCGAGACGGTCGGGCACTGAAGCTTTCTTT. Protein: CASSYSRRSGTEAFF.

CDR3 coding DNA: TGTGCCAGCAGTTACTCGTACATCCACGAGCAGTACTTC. Its translation is CASSYSYIHEQYF. V gene TRBV6-5 combines with J gene TRBJ2-7, with D uncertain. The V end was cut by 0 bases, the J end by 5 bases, with 8 bases between. Germline V gene sequence: CDR1 MNHEY, CDR2 SVGAGI. This CDR3 contains 13 residues.

V gene TRBV19 combines with J gene TRBJ2-3, with D possibly being TRBD2 (6 bases). Trimming took off 8 bases at V and 4 bases at J, with 19 bases between the two ends. The CDR3 has 15 residues. Per the germline V gene, CDR1 is LNHDA and CDR2 is SQIVND (reference sequence). The CDR3 sequence: CASSFLSGGADTQYF. The CDR3 DNA sequence: TGTGCCAGTTCCTTTCTTAGTGGCGGGGCAGATACGCAGTATTTT.

The J gene is TRBJ1-2, the V gene TRBV7-2; D unclear. Germline CDR1 is SGHTA and CDR2 is FQGNSA. The CDR3 extends over 13 amino acids. With 3 bases removed from V and 1 base from J, the gap between germline ends came to 6 bases. CDR3 in amino acids: CASSFLINYGYTF. CDR3 coding DNA: TGTGCCAGCAGCTTTCTAATTAACTATGGCTACACCTTC.

The V gene is TRBV19, the J gene TRBJ1-5; 7 nucleotides align to TRBD1. This CDR3 is built from 16 residues. The germline V gene has CDR1 LNHDA and CDR2 SQIVND (reference sequence). The junction had 10 bases not matched to a gene; V was cut back by 8 bases and J by 0 bases. In nucleotides, the CDR3 is TGTGCCAGTTACCCCGGGACAGCTCATAGCAATCAGCCCCAGCATTTT. Residues: CASYPGTAHSNQPQHF.

V usage is TRBV11-2 and J usage is TRBJ2-5; no firm D call. The CDR3 runs to 15 residues. Germline lookup yields CDR1 SGHAT and CDR2 FQNNGV. With 5 bases removed from V and 2 bases from J, the gap between germline ends came to 15 bases. The CDR3 nucleotides are TGTGCCAGCAGCGAGCTAACCATCCCACAAGAGACCCAGTACTTC. The encoded protein is CASSELTIPQETQYF. Combining the CDR3 with reference TRBV11-2 and TRBJ2-5 gives the whole variable domain EAGVAQSPRYKIIEKRQSVAFWCNPISGHATLYWYQQILGQGPKLLIQFQNNGVVDDSQLPKDRFSAERLKGVDSTLKIQPAKLEDSAVYLCASSELTIPQETQYFGPGTRLLVL.

In DNA, the CDR3 is TGTGCCAGCAGTGAAGGTTCCTTTTTGGGGAGCTCTGGAAACACCATATATTTT. Protein product: CASSEGSFLGSSGNTIYF. This rearrangement joins TRBV25-1 to TRBJ1-3; D unresolved. Trimming removed 2 bases from V and 0 bases from J, with 17 bases in between. From germline, CDR1 is MGHDK and CDR2 SYGVNS. The CDR3 covers 18 residues.

This chain joins TRBV27 and TRBJ1-5; no reliable D call. Looked up from germline, CDR1 is MNHEY and CDR2 is SMNVEV (reference sequence). This CDR3 comprises 13 residues. Trimming stripped 8 bases from V and 3 bases from J, with 11 bases between. CDR3 region: CASRGHLNQPQHF. The CDR3 coding sequence is TGTGCCAGCCGGGGTCACCTCAATCAGCCCCAGCATTTT.

The rearrangement joins TRBV19 to TRBJ2-7, with 10 bases that match TRBD2. From germline, CDR1 is LNHDA and CDR2 SQIVND (reference sequence). J lost 2 bases, V lost 0 bases, and 4 bases had no gene match. The CDR3 covers 16 residues. The CDR3 here is CASSIDRAGGPYEQYF. In DNA form, the CDR3 reads TGTGCCAGTAGTATAGATCGAGCGGGAGGGCCCTACGAGCAGTACTTC.

The chain couples TRBV10-3 to TRBJ1-6; 7 bases agree with TRBD1. V was clipped by 2 bases and J by 2 bases; unmatched bases: 3. Germline-derived CDR1 and CDR2 are ENHRY and SYGVKD. The CDR3 spans 16 residues. The CDR3 spells CAISEDGTAYNSPLHF. The CDR3 bases are TGTGCCATCAGTGAGGACGGGACAGCCTATAATTCACCCCTCCACTTT.

The chain links TRBV4-2 to TRBJ2-5; tentative D call: TRBD2 (6 bases). Germline lookup yields CDR1 LGHNA and CDR2 YNFKEQ. The length of the CDR3 is 15 residues. Between the trimmed V and J ends, which lost 1 base and 5 bases, there was a span of 14 bases. CDR3 residues: CASSQASASDETQYF. The CDR3 nucleotides are TGTGCCAGCAGCCAAGCGTCGGCTAGCGACGAGACCCAGTACTTC.

V gene TRBV5-1 combines with J gene TRBJ1-1; D not resolved. The germline gives CDR1 SGHRS, CDR2 YFSETQ. With 1 base removed from V and 1 base from J, the gap between germline ends came to 8 bases. The CDR3 sequence is 14 residues long. CDR3 bases: TGCGCCAGCAGCTTGATCGGAGAGAACACTGAAGCTTTCTTT. Protein sequence: CASSLIGENTEAFF. Using reference TRBV5-1 and TRBJ1-1 for the parts outside the CDR3, the full variable domain is KAGVTQTPRYLIKTRGQQVTLSCSPISGHRSVSWYQQTPGQGLQFLFEYFSETQRNKGNFPGRFSGRQFSNSRSEMNVSTLELGDSALYLCASSLIGENTEAFFGQGTRLTVV.

The V call is TRBV4-3, the J call TRBJ1-6, with 7 bases lining up with TRBD1. The CDR3 has 17 amino acids. The germline V gene encodes CDR1 LGHNA and CDR2 YSLEER. With V trimmed by 0 bases and J by 8 bases, 10 bases remained unmatched. The CDR3 loop reads CASSQDTGAAQDSPLHF. CDR3 in DNA: TGCGCCAGCAGCCAAGATACAGGGGCCGCCCAAGATTCACCCCTCCACTTT.

The gene calls are TRBV2 and TRBJ1-2; 7 bases line up with TRBD1. The CDR3 has 14 amino acids. The germline V gene has CDR1 SNHLY and CDR2 FYNNEI. Germline trimming cut 7 bases from V and 5 bases from J; bases unmatched to any gene: 10. The CDR3 bases are TGTGCCAGCATTGGGGCCGGGACAGAGTATGGCTACACCTTC. Translation: CASIGAGTEYGYTF.

The J gene is TRBJ2-1, the V gene TRBV6-5, with D unclear. Deletions cut 6 bases from V and 5 bases from J, with 8 bases between. CDR1 and CDR2 (germline): MNHEY, SVGAGI. The CDR3 extends over 12 amino acids. This CDR3 is CASSRTNNEQFF. CDR3 in DNA: TGTGCCAGCAGCCGTACAAACAATGAGCAGTTCTTC.

This rearrangement joins TRBV20-1 to TRBJ2-1, with TRBD2 identical over 8 bases. The germline V gene has CDR1 DFQATT and CDR2 SNEGSKA (reference sequence). The ends lost 3 bases at V and 5 bases at J; junction bases unmatched: 9. This CDR3 contains 15 residues. In nucleotides, the CDR3 is TGCAGTGCTAGTATCCCTAGCGGGCAAAACAATGAGCAGTTCTTC. This sequence encodes CSASIPSGQNNEQFF.

This clone occurred once. The chain combines TRBV7-3 with TRBJ2-1; TRBD2 aligns across 10 bases. From germline, CDR1 is SGHTA and CDR2 FQGTGA. CDR3 length: 15 residues. Losses at the gene ends were 0 bases for V and 6 bases for J; bases not matched to a gene: 2. Written as DNA, the CDR3 is TGTGCCAGCAGCTTAACGCTAGCGGGAGCCAATGAGCAGTTCTTC. Its protein product is CASSLTLAGANEQFF.

The gene calls are TRBV4-3 and TRBJ2-1, with 8 bases matching TRBD1. There are 17 residues in the CDR3. Trimming removed 1 base from V and 4 bases from J; junction bases left unmatched: 9. Germline CDR1 LGHNA, CDR2 YSLEER. This CDR3 reads CASSQAPGGSGYNEQFF. In DNA, the CDR3 is TGCGCCAGCAGCCAAGCGCCAGGGGGCTCGGGATACAATGAGCAGTTCTTC.

The chain couples TRBV18 to TRBJ1-2; no definite D call. V was clipped by 6 bases and J by 8 bases, with 16 bases between them. This CDR3 is 13 amino acids long. Per the germline V gene, CDR1 is KGHSH and CDR2 is LQKENI. The CDR3: CASSSNSARGYTF. CDR3 DNA sequence: TGTGCCAGCTCTTCGAACTCCGCGCGGGGCTACACCTTC.

The rearrangement joins TRBV12-3 or TRBV12-4 to TRBJ1-2; D may be TRBD1 (5 bases). V dropped 3 bases and J dropped 3 bases, with 8 bases sitting between them. The CDR3 contains 13 residues. The CDR3 is CASSFTGYYGYTF. DNA for the CDR3: TGTGCCAGCAGTTTTACAGGTTACTATGGCTACACCTTC.

V and J are TRBV7-3 and TRBJ2-1; TRBD2 is a possible D gene (6 bases). The CDR3 is made up of 13 amino acids. Germline-derived CDR1 and CDR2 are SGHTA and FQGTGA. V was clipped by 5 bases and J by 5 bases, with 10 bases between them. The CDR3 loop reads CASSKGLDNEQFF. CDR3 coding DNA: TGTGCCAGCAGCAAGGGACTCGACAATGAGCAGTTCTTC.

This clone was picked up one time. V gene TRBV11-2 combines with J gene TRBJ2-5, with D possibly TRBD2 on 5 matching bases. V was clipped by 3 bases and J by 2 bases, with 19 bases between them. CDR1 is SGHAT and CDR2 is FQNNGV in the germline V gene. The CDR3 is 17 amino acids. The CDR3 coding sequence is TGTGCCAGCAGCTTCTTGTCTGGTAGCGAGGAACAAGAGACCCAGTACTTC. Translation: CASSFLSGSEEQETQYF. Combining the CDR3 with reference TRBV11-2 and TRBJ2-5 gives the whole variable domain EAGVAQSPRYKIIEKRQSVAFWCNPISGHATLYWYQQILGQGPKLLIQFQNNGVVDDSQLPKDRFSAERLKGVDSTLKIQPAKLEDSAVYLCASSFLSGSEEQETQYFGPGTRLLVL.

This chain connects TRBV7-3 to TRBJ2-1; 9 nucleotides agree with TRBD2. V was pared by 2 bases and J by 5 bases, with 7 bases of the junction left unmatched. Germline V CDR1 and CDR2: SGHTA, FQGTGA. The CDR3 has 16 amino acids. The CDR3 DNA reads as TGTGCCAGCAGCTTATGGGGCGGGAGGGGAGACAATGAGCAGTTCTTC. Residues: CASSLWGGRGDNEQFF.

The chain couples TRBV28 to TRBJ1-5; TRBD1 matches at 9 bases. Germline loops: CDR1 MDHEN, CDR2 SYDVKM. Trimming cost V 5 bases and J 4 bases; bases outside gene matches: 6. The CDR3 loop spans 15 amino acids. The CDR3 spells CASSPTGGRNQPQHF. The DNA for the CDR3 is TGTGCCAGCAGTCCGACAGGGGGACGGAATCAGCCCCAGCATTTT.

The rearrangement joins TRBV29-1 to TRBJ2-1, with 7 bases matching TRBD2. There are 14 residues in the CDR3. Germline CDR1 SQVTM, CDR2 ANQGSEA. The V segment lost 7 bases and the J segment 2 bases; nucleotides outside the gene matches: 8. This CDR3 reads CSDLSGLPYNEQFF. DNA for the CDR3: TGCAGCGACCTGTCGGGACTACCCTACAATGAGCAGTTCTTC.

V gene TRBV5-4 combines with J gene TRBJ1-4; 9 positions agree with TRBD1. V shed 2 bases and J 8 bases; nucleotides not matched to a gene: 7. This CDR3 has 15 residues. CDR1 and CDR2 (germline): SGHNT, YYREEE (reference sequence). The CDR3 is CASSLPGQGGEKLFF. The DNA of the CDR3 is TGTGCCAGCAGCTTACCGGGACAGGGAGGGGAAAAACTGTTTTTT.

This chain joins TRBV30 and TRBJ2-3; 7 bases line up with TRBD1. This CDR3 spans 14 amino acids. Germline lookup yields CDR1 GTSNPN and CDR2 SVGIG (reference sequence). V shed 2 bases and J 3 bases; nucleotides not matched to a gene: 5. CDR3 residues: CAWSQRQGTDTQYF. Written as DNA, the CDR3 is TGTGCCTGGAGTCAGCGACAGGGAACAGATACGCAGTATTTT. Supplemented by reference TRBV30 and TRBJ2-3, the full variable domain reads SQTIHQWPATLVQPVGSPLSLECTVEGTSNPNLYWYRQAAGRGLQLLFYSVGIGQISSEVPQNLSASRPQDRQFILSSKKLLLSDSGFYLCAWSQRQGTDTQYFGPGTRLTVL.

The V and J genes are TRBV18 and TRBJ2-1; D is possibly TRBD2 (6 bases). V lost 1 base to trimming and J lost 9 bases, with 13 bases between them. This CDR3 comprises 14 residues. Per germline, CDR1 KGHSH and CDR2 LQKENI. The CDR3 is CASSPQSAGSEQFF. Written as DNA, the CDR3 is TGTGCCAGCTCACCACAGTCGGCCGGGAGTGAGCAGTTCTTC.

Written as DNA, the CDR3 is TGCGCCAGCAGTGTCGTCTCTAGCGGGAGGGTCAATGAGCAGTTCTTC. It is translated as CASSVVSSGRVNEQFF. The chain combines TRBV5-1 with TRBJ2-1; TRBD2 aligns across 12 bases. The CDR3 spans 16 residues. The J segment lost 6 bases and the V segment lost 5 bases, leaving 9 bases of the junction unmatched. The germline gives CDR1 SGHRS, CDR2 YFSETQ.

The CDR3 loop is CASSYVDSLYEQYF. CDR3 coding DNA: TGTGCCAGCAGTTACGTAGACAGCCTCTACGAGCAGTACTTC. The chain recombines TRBV6-2 or TRBV6-3 with TRBJ2-7; TRBD1 is a possible D gene (5 bases). The ends were cut back, 2 bases at V and 3 bases at J, with 11 bases in the middle. Germline lookup yields CDR1 MNHEY and CDR2 SVGEGT. The CDR3 is made up of 14 amino acids.